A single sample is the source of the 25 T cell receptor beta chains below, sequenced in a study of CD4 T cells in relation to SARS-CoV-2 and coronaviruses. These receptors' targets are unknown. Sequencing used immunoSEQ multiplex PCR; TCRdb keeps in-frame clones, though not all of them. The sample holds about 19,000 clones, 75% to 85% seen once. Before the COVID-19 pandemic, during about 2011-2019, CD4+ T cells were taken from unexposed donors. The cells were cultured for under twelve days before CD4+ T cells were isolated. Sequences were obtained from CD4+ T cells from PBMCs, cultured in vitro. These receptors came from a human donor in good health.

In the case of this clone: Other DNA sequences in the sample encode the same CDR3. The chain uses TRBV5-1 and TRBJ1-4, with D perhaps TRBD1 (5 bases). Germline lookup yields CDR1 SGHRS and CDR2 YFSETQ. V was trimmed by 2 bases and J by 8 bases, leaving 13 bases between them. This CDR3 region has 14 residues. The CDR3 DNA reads TGCGCCAGCAGCTTCGGGACGGGATTGGAAAAACTGTTTTTT. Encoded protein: CASSFGTGLEKLFF.

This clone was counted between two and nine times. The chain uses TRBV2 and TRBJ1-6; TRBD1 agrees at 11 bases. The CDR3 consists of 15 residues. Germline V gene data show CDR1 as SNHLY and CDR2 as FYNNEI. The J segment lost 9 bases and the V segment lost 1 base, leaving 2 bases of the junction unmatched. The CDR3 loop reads CASSEEGTGGSPLHF. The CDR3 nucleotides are TGTGCCAGCAGTGAAGAGGGGACAGGGGGTTCACCCCTCCACTTT.

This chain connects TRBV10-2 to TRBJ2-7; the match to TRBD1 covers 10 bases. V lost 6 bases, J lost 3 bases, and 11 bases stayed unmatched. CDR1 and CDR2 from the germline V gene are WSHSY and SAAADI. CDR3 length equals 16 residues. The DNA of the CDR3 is TGCGCCAGCAGACCCCCCCGGGACAGGGGACGCTACGAGCAGTACTTC. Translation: CASRPPRDRGRYEQYF.

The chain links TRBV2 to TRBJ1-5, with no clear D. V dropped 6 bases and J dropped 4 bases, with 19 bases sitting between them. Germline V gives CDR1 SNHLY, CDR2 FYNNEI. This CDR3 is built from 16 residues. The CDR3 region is CASSARAGGVNQPQHF. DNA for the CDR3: TGTGCCAGCAGCGCCCGTGCGGGTGGGGTGAATCAGCCCCAGCATTTT.

In nucleotides, the CDR3 is TGTGCCTGGAGTGGTGGACAGGATAATTCACCCCTCCACTTT. Translating it yields CAWSGGQDNSPLHF. The chain employs TRBV30 and TRBJ1-6; TRBD1 aligns across 7 bases. The junction had 2 bases not matched to a gene; V was cut back by 1 base and J by 5 bases. Germline CDR1 is GTSNPN and CDR2 is SVGIG (reference sequence). The CDR3 consists of 14 residues.

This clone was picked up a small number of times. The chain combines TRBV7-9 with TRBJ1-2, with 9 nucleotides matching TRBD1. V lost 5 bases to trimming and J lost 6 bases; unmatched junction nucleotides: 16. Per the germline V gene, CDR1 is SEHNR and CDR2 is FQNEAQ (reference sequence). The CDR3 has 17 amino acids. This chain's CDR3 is CASSLLPGQGKRDGYTF. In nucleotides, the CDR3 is TGTGCCAGCAGCCTTCTCCCGGGACAGGGAAAAAGAGATGGCTACACCTTC.

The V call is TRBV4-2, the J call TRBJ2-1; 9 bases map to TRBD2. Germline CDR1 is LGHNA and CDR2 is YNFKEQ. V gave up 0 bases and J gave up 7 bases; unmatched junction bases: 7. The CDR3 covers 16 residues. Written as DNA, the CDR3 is TGTGCCAGCAGCCAAGATACAACTAGCGGGCGGAATGAGCAGTTCTTC. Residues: CASSQDTTSGRNEQFF.

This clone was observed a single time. The CDR3 reads CASTHMAGGPSTDTQYF. The DNA for the CDR3 is TGTGCCAGCACCCATATGGCGGGGGGGCCTAGCACAGATACGCAGTATTTT. V usage is TRBV3-1 (or the pseudogene TRBV3-2) and J usage is TRBJ2-3, with TRBD2 matching 9 bases. V shed 7 bases and J 0 bases; nucleotides not matched to a gene: 11. This CDR3 comprises 17 residues. Germline CDR1 LGHDT, CDR2 YNNKEL (reference sequence).

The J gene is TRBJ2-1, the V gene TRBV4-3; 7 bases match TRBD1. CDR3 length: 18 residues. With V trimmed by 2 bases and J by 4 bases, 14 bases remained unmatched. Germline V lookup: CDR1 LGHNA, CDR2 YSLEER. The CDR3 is CASSQFLEQGTLYNEQFF. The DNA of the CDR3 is TGCGCCAGCAGCCAATTTCTAGAACAGGGGACGCTTTACAATGAGCAGTTCTTC.

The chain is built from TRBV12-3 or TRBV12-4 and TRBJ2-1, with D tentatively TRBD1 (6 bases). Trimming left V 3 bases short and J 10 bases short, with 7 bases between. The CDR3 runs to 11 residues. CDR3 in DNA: TGTGCCAGCAGTTTTAGGGGGGAGCAGTTCTTC. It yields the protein CASSFRGEQFF.

CDR3 coding DNA: TGTGCCAGCATCCCCGGACAGGGGAGGGAGACCCAGTACTTC. The encoded protein is CASIPGQGRETQYF. This chain joins TRBV6-6 and TRBJ2-5; TRBD1 aligns across 9 bases. The CDR3 loop spans 14 amino acids. Germline assignment: CDR1 MNHNY and CDR2 SVGAGI (reference sequence). Trimming took 7 bases from V and 5 from J; bases not matched to a gene: 8.

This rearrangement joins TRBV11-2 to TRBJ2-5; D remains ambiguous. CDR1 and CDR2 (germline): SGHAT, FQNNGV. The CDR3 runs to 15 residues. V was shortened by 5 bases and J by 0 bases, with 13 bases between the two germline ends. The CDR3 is CASSLLRSNQETQYF. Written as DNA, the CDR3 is TGTGCCAGCAGCCTGTTGCGGTCTAACCAAGAGACCCAGTACTTC.

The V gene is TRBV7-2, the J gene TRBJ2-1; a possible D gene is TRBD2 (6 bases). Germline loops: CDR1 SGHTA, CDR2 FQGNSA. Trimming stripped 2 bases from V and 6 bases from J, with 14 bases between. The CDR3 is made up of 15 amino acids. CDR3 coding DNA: TGTGCCAGCAGCTTACGGGGGAGAGAACGCAATGAGCAGTTCTTC. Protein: CASSLRGRERNEQFF.

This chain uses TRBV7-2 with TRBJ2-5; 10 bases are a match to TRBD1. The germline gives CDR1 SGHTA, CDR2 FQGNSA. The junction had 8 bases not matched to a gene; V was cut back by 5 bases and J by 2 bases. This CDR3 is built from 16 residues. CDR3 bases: TGTGCCAGCAGCACATCCGGGACAGGGGTTCAAGAGACCCAGTACTTC. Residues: CASSTSGTGVQETQYF.

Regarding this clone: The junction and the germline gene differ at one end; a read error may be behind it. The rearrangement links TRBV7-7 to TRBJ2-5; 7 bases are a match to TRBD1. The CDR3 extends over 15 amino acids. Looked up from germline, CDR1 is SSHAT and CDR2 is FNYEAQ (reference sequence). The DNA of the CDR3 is TGTGCTAGCAGCCCCATGGGACAGTCCCAAGAGACCCAGTACTTC. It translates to CASSPMGQSQETQYF.

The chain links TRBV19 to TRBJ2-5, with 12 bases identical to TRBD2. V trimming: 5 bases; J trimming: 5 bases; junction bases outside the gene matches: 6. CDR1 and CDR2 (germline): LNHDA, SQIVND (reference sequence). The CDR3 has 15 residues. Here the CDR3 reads CASSELAGGRETQYF. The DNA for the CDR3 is TGTGCCAGTAGTGAGCTAGCGGGAGGGCGGGAGACCCAGTACTTC.

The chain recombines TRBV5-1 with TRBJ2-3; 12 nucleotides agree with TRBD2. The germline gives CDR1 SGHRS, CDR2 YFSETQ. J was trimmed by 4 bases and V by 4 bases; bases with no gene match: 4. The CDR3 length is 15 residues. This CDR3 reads CASSGLAGGPDTQYF. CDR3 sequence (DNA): TGCGCCAGCAGCGGCCTAGCGGGGGGGCCAGATACGCAGTATTTT.

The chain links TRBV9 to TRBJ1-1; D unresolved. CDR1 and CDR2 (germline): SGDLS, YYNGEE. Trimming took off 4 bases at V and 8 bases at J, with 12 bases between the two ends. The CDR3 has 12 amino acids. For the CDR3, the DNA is TGTGCCAGCAGCCTGTTAGAGGGAGAAGCTTTCTTT. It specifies CASSLLEGEAFF.

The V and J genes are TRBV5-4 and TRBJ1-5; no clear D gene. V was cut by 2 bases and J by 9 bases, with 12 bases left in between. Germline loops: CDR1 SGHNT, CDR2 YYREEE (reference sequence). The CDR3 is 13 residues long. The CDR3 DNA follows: TGTGCCAGCAGCTTAACCCCGGACGGGCCCCAGCATTTT. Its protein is CASSLTPDGPQHF.

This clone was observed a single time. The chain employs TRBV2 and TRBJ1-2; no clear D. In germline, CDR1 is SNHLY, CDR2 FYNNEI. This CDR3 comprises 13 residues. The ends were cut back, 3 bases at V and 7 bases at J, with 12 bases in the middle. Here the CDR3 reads CASSDLRVAGYTF. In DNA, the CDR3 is TGTGCCAGCAGTGACTTGAGGGTTGCTGGCTACACCTTC.

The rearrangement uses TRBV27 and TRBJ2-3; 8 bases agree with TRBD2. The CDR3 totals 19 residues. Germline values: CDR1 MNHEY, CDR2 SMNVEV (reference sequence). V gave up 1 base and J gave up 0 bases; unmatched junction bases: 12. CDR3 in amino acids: CASSLLGLAGRTSTDTQYF. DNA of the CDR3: TGTGCCAGCAGTTTATTGGGCCTAGCGGGCCGGACTAGCACAGATACGCAGTATTTT.

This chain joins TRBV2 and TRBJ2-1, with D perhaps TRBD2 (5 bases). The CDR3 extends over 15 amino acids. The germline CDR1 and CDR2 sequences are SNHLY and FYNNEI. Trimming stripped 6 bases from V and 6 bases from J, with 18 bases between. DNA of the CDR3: TGTGCCAGCAGGGACTCCGATAGGGCCTCCAATGAGCAGTTCTTC. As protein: CASRDSDRASNEQFF.

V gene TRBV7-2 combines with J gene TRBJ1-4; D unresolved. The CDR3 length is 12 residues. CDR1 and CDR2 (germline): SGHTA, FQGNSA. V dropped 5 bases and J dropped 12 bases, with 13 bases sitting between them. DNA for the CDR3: TGTGCCAGCAGCCTCTTCCCCCAGGAACTGTTTTTT. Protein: CASSLFPQELFF. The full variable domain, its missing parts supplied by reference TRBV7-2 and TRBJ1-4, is GAGVSQSPSNKVTEKGKDVELRCDPISGHTALYWYRQSLGQGLEFLIYFQGNSAPDKSGLPSDRFSAERTGGSVSTLTIQRTQQEDSAVYLCASSLFPQELFFGSGTQLSVL.

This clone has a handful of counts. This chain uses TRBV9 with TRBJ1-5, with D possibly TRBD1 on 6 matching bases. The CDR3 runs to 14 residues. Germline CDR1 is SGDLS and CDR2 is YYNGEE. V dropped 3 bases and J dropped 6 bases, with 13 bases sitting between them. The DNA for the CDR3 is TGTGCCAGCAGCGGAGACACGACAGGTCAGCCCCAGCATTTT. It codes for CASSGDTTGQPQHF.

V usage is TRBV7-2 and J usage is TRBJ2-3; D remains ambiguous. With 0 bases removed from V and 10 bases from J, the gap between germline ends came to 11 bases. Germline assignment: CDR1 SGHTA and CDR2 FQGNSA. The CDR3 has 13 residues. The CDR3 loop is CASSLARSGAQYF. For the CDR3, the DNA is TGTGCCAGCAGCTTAGCAAGGTCCGGAGCGCAGTATTTT.